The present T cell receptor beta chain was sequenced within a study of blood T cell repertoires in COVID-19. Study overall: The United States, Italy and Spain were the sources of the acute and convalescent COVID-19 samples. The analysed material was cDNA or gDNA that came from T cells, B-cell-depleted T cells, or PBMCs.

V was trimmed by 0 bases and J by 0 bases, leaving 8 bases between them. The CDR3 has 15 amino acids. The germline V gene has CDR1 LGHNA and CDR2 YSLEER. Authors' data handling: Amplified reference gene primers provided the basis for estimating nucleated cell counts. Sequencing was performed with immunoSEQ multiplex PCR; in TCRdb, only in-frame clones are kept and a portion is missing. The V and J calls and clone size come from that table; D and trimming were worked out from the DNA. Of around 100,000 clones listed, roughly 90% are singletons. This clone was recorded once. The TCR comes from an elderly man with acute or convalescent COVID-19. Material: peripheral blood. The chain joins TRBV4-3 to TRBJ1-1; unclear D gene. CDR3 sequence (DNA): TGCGCCAGCAGCCAAGATAGCCAGTTGAACACTGAAGCTTTCTTT. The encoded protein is CASSQDSQLNTEAFF.